This T cell receptor beta chain derives from a study of cytomegalovirus exposure and HLA in healthy donors. Findings and caveats of the study: Reports indicate that TCR beta sequences accurately predicted the HLA-A and HLA-B alleles of most subjects.

V was shortened by 1 base and J by 8 bases, with 11 bases between the two germline ends. CDR1 is SGHTA, CDR2 FQGTGA, per germline. There are 13 residues in the CDR3. The PCR ran on 60 Vbeta and 13 Jbeta primers. Profiling relied on immunoSEQ multiplex PCR, and the TCRdb table lists in-frame clones only, not all of them. There are under 200,000 clones in the sample; around 80% occur only once, and 1% lies in the top ten. This clone occurred a few times. Its antigen remains unidentified. The receptor's source is a woman aged 50 to 60 in good health and CMV-seropositive. The sequenced sample was PBMCs. The genes are TRBV7-3 and TRBJ1-2, with D uncertain. The CDR3 region has the DNA TGTGCCAGCAGCTTAATGAGGGCCCCAGGCTACACCTTC. Its translation: CASSLMRAPGYTF.